The present TCR beta chain was sequenced within a study of CD8+CD57+ T cells in acquired aplastic anemia. Study as a whole: On average, sorted CD4+ and CD8+ cells gave roughly 2.9 ug of DNA.

In patients chosen for sequencing, flow cytometry had shown CD8+CD57+ cell expansion. Study findings and constraints: Simpson's diversity of CD8+ cells was not significantly different in patients compared with controls.

A note on this clonotype: Its target is unknown.

Profiling that covered TCR beta VDJ and CDR3 relied on genomic DNA as its template. MiXCR, applied by TCRdb to the reads, yields one record per CDR3 protein. The sample yields 150,000 to 200,000 distinct CDR3 sequences, 71% seen once. The CDR3 is 14 residues long. Germline CDR1 LNHNV, CDR2 YYDKDF (reference sequence). V shed 1 base and J 5 bases; nucleotides not matched to a gene: 2. This clonotype was sampled from a human donor with aplastic anemia. Sequencing input: sorted CD4+, CD8+, or CD8+CD57+ T cells (not recorded which) from PBMCs. V usage is TRBV15 and J usage is TRBJ2-1; 7 bases line up with TRBD1. CDR3 nucleotides: TGTGCCACCAGCAGAGTTGACAGGGACAATGAGCAGTTCTTC. Encoded protein: CATSRVDRDNEQFF.